The 16 T cell receptor beta chains reported below all come from one sample, sequenced in a study of T cell repertoires in cytomegalovirus infection. A single record per CDR3 protein comes from TCRdb applying MiXCR to the reads. This table has a few hundred thousand distinct CDR3 sequences, 15% to 20% appearing once. The sample consisted of CD8+ T cells from PBMCs. The source is a human donor in good health (CMV status not recorded). Some clones in this sample may be carry-over from other donors' samples.

This clonotype was recorded a few times. The chain is built from TRBV27 and TRBJ2-7; D ambiguous. Trimming cost V 2 bases and J 2 bases, with 13 bases left between them. The CDR3 runs to 15 residues. Germline V gene sequence: CDR1 MNHEY, CDR2 SMNVEV (reference sequence). Written as DNA, the CDR3 is TGTGCCAGCAGTTTACGAGACGGCCTGGCCTACGAGCAGTACTTC. Amino acid sequence: CASSLRDGLAYEQYF.

The table lists this clonotype with many counts. The chain is built from TRBV11-2 and TRBJ2-5; TRBD1 matches 10 bases. The CDR3 is 15 amino acids. Trimming took 3 bases from V and 5 from J; bases not matched to a gene: 6. The germline V gene encodes CDR1 SGHAT and CDR2 FQNNGV. The CDR3 spells CASSFATGGMETQYF. CDR3 nucleotide sequence: TGTGCCAGCAGCTTCGCGACAGGGGGCATGGAGACCCAGTACTTC.

There are a few counts of this clonotype. This chain links TRBV28 with TRBJ2-2; TRBD1 aligns across 8 bases. Trimming cost V 10 bases and J 3 bases; bases outside gene matches: 7. There are 14 residues in the CDR3. The germline gives CDR1 MDHEN, CDR2 SYDVKM. CDR3 amino acids: CATRGTGDTGELFF. The DNA for the CDR3 is TGTGCCACCAGGGGGACAGGCGACACCGGGGAGCTGTTTTTT.

The chain uses TRBV4-1 and TRBJ2-3; no reliable D call. The V gene's germline CDR1 is MGHRA and CDR2 YSYEKL. There are 15 residues in the CDR3. V lost 0 bases, J lost 2 bases, and 9 bases lay in between. The CDR3 region has the DNA TGCGCCAGCAGCCAAGATCTGGTCAACACAGATACGCAGTATTTT. The encoded protein is CASSQDLVNTDTQYF.

This clonotype was detected only a few times. The chain couples TRBV20-1 to TRBJ2-1, with D maybe TRBD2 (6 bases). This CDR3 has 18 residues. Germline V lookup: CDR1 DFQATT, CDR2 SNEGSKA (reference sequence). V was trimmed by 0 bases and J by 0 bases, leaving 18 bases between them. The chain's CDR3 is CSARDLFVGGSSYNEQFF. CDR3 DNA sequence: TGCAGTGCTAGAGATTTGTTTGTCGGGGGTAGCTCCTACAATGAGCAGTTCTTC.

This chain uses TRBV20-1 with TRBJ2-1, with D hard to call. The CDR3 runs 15 residues. Germline V gene lookup returns CDR1 DFQATT and CDR2 SNEGSKA (reference sequence). V dropped 0 bases and J dropped 5 bases, with 14 bases sitting between them. CDR3 sequence (DNA): TGCAGTGCTAGAGATTGGGCCCTCGTTGACAATGAGCAGTTCTTC. As protein: CSARDWALVDNEQFF.

V usage is TRBV27 and J usage is TRBJ2-7; TRBD1 might be the D (6 bases). V lost 3 bases, J lost 3 bases, and 12 bases lay in between. CDR1 and CDR2 from the germline V gene are MNHEY and SMNVEV (reference sequence). The CDR3 runs to 14 residues. CDR3 sequence (DNA): TGTGCCAGCAGTTTCGCGACAGGCGGCTACGAGCAGTACTTC. Residues: CASSFATGGYEQYF.

This chain uses TRBV20-1 with TRBJ1-4; D is unclear. The length of the CDR3 is 12 residues. Germline loops: CDR1 DFQATT, CDR2 SNEGSKA (reference sequence). V was cut by 6 bases and J by 8 bases, with 13 bases left in between. CDR3 loop: CSAPGRWEKLFF. The CDR3 nucleotides read TGCAGTGCACCTGGGAGGTGGGAAAAACTGTTTTTT.

Points on this clonotype: It may be a read error: a sequence one base away is much more abundant. The V call is TRBV6-5, the J call TRBJ2-1, with 8 bases aligning to TRBD2. The CDR3 length is 13 residues. V lost 9 bases to trimming and J lost 7 bases; unmatched junction nucleotides: 8. The germline gives CDR1 MNHEY, CDR2 SVGAGI. This chain's CDR3 is CARSGTRFNEQFF. The CDR3 DNA sequence: TGTGCCAGAAGCGGGACTAGGTTTAATGAGCAGTTCTTC.

This clonotype was recorded at least ten times. This sequence joins TRBV6-5 and TRBJ2-5, with no clear D. V dropped 8 bases and J dropped 7 bases, with 11 bases sitting between them. This CDR3 is built from 11 residues. CDR1 and CDR2 (germline): MNHEY, SVGAGI. CDR3 in amino acids: CASRVGGTQYF. In DNA form, the CDR3 reads TGTGCCAGCCGGGTTGGTGGGACCCAGTACTTC.

In its sample, this clonotype was seen a few times. The genes are TRBV19 and TRBJ1-3; 8 bases are a match to TRBD1. The CDR3 has 15 amino acids. Germline CDR1 LNHDA, CDR2 SQIVND (reference sequence). The ends lost 6 bases at V and 0 bases at J; junction bases unmatched: 4. The CDR3 DNA sequence: TGTGCCAGTAGGACCGGGACAGGCTCTGGAAACACCATATATTTT. Protein sequence: CASRTGTGSGNTIYF. Filled out from reference TRBV19 and TRBJ1-3, the complete variable domain reads DGGITQSPKYLFRKEGQNVTLSCEQNLNHDAMYWYRQDPGQGLRLIYYSQIVNDFQKGDIAEGYSVSREKKESFPLTVTSAQKNPTAFYLCASRTGTGSGNTIYFGEGSWLTVV.

The table lists this clonotype with many counts. The gene calls are TRBV6-2 or TRBV6-3 and TRBJ1-5, with D possibly being TRBD1 (5 bases). The V and J ends lost 5 bases and 8 bases respectively, with 22 bases between them. CDR3 length equals 16 residues. Germline V gene lookup returns CDR1 MNHEY and CDR2 SVGEGT. The CDR3 sequence is CASSPVRMGPSEPQHF. The CDR3 DNA reads as TGTGCCAGCAGTCCCGTCCGCATGGGGCCCTCGGAGCCCCAGCATTTT.

This clonotype occurred many times. The chain joins TRBV6-2 or TRBV6-3 to TRBJ2-3; 7 positions match TRBD2. The J segment lost 1 base and the V segment lost 0 bases, leaving 4 bases of the junction unmatched. The CDR3 covers 16 residues. Germline CDR1 reads MNHEY; CDR2 reads SVGEGT. CDR3 in DNA: TGTGCCAGCAGTTACTCCCCCGCGGGGGGCACAGATACGCAGTATTTT. Amino acid sequence: CASSYSPAGGTDTQYF.

The sample holds many counts of this clonotype. CDR3 amino acids: CASRLSVNADTQYF. CDR3 DNA sequence: TGTGCCAGCAGGCTATCAGTGAACGCAGATACGCAGTATTTT. V usage is TRBV28 and J usage is TRBJ2-3; unclear D gene. The V gene lost 6 bases and the J gene lost 4 bases, with 14 bases spanning the gap. The CDR3 is 14 amino acids. Germline V CDR1 and CDR2: MDHEN, SYDVKM.

There are many counts of this clonotype. The chain links TRBV7-9 to TRBJ2-7, with 10 bases aligning to TRBD1. Germline loops: CDR1 SEHNR, CDR2 FQNEAQ (reference sequence). CDR3 size: 14 residues. V lost 5 bases, J lost 4 bases, and 5 bases stayed unmatched. The CDR3, as DNA: TGTGCCAGCAGCCAGCGACAGGGGGCTTACGAGCAGTACTTC. This encodes CASSQRQGAYEQYF.

This rearrangement joins TRBV27 to TRBJ2-7, with TRBD2 matching 8 bases. The J segment lost 1 base and the V segment lost 3 bases, leaving 5 bases of the junction unmatched. The CDR3 is 15 residues long. The V gene's germline CDR1 is MNHEY and CDR2 SMNVEV (reference sequence). In DNA, the CDR3 is TGTGCCAGCAGTTTTGGCGGGGGGATATCCTACGAGCAGTACTTC. Translation gives CASSFGGGISYEQYF.